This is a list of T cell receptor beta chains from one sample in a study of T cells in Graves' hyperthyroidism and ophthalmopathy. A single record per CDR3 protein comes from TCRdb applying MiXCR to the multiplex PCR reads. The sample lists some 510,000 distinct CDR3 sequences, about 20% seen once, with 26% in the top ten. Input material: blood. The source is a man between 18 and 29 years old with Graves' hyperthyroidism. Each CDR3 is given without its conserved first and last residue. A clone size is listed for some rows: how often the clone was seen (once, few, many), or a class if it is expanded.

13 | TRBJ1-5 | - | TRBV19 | ASSGEQPYNQPQH
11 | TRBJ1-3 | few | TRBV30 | AWSVWIGNTIY
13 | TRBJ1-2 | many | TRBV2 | AVTVRGQGNYGYT
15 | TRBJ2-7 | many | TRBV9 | ASSGGPTGEDSYEQY
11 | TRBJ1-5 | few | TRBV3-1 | ASSQLSNQPQH
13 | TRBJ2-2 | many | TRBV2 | ASTTTGGYTGELF
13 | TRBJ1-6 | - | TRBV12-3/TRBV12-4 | ASSFGGNDNSPLH
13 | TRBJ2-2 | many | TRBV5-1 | ASSFAGAGTGELF
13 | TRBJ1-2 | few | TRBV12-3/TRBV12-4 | ASSSTRGQGYGYT
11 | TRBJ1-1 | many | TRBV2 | ASSTDTNTEAF
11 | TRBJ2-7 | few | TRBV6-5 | ASSFGQGATQY
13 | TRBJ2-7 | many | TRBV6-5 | ASSSTGGAEYEQY
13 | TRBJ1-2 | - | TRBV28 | ASNGPGQGNYGYT
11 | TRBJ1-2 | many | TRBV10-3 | AISGVDKYGYT
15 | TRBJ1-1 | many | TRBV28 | AIQSELLGHQNTEAF
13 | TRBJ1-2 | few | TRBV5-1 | ASSLDQGGVYGYT
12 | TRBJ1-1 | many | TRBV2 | ASSGRKRVTEAF
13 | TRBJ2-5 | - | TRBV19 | ASTPLAGGGETQY
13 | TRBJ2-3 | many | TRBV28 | ASTVGTGFTDTQY
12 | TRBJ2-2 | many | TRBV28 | ASIGRLNTGELF
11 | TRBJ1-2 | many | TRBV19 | ASSIGAGDGYT
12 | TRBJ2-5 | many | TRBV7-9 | ASSLVGSGETQY
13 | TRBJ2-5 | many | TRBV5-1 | ASRRGGPPQETQY
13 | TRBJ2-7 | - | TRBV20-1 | SARDRIQSSYEQY
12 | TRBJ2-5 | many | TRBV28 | ASSLEPGEETQY
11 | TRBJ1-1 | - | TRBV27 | ASSEWRNTEAF
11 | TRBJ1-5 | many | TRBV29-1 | SVQTGSNQPQH
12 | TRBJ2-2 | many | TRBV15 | ATSRAGMAGELF
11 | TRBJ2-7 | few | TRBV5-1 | ASTRDKSYEQY
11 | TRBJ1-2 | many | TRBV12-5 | ASGLGSYDPAT
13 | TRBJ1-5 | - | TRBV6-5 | ASSSGQVSNQPQH
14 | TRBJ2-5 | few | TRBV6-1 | ASSPPQGRYKETQY
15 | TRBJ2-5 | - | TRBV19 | ASSPPPGLAGLETQY
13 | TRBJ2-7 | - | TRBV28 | ASSLPAGASYEQY
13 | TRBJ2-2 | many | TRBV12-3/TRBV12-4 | ASTPARINTGELF
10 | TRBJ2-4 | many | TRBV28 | ASQQNGNIQY
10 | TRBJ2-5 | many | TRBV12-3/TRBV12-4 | ASRGGEETQY
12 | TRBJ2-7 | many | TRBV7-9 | ASSYRENSYEQY
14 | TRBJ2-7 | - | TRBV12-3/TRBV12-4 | ASSPSVGRHTYEQY
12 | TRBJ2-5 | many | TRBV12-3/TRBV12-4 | ASRRGWLGETQY
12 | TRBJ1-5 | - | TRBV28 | ASRTWTGLRPQH
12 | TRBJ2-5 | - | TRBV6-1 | ASSSLAGVETQY
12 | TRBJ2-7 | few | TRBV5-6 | ASSLVGAPYEQY
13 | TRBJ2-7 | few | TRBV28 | ASTPGGEGIAEQY
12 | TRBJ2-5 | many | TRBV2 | ASSLQGIQETQY
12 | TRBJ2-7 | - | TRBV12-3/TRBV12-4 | ASSPSATDYEQY
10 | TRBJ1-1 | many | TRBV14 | ASSPDSFKAF
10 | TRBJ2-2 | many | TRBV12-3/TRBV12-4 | VTRRNTGELF
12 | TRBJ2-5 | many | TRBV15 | ATSRDKGIKTQY
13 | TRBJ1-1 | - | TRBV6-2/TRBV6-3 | ASSDRVLGGTEAF
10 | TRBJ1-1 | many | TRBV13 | ASRWGVAEAF
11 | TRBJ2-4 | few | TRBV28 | ASSLGGVGIQY
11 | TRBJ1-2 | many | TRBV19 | ASSHPTSYGYT
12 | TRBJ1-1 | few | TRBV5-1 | ASSVGGAVGEAF
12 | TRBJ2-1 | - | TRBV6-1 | ASSVSGGAREQF